The 23 T cell receptor beta chains below were found in one sample sequenced in a study of OX40 agonist ivuxolimab in advanced cancers. The table came from immunoSEQ multiplex PCR; TCRdb's copy has only in-frame clones and leaves some out. The sample holds about 48,000 clones, around 80% seen once. The sample here was CD4+ or CD8+ T cells sorted from blood, taken in a trial of the OX40 agonist ivuxolimab. Receptors originate from an adult with an advanced solid tumor such as melanoma, head and neck, liver or kidney cancer.

A few counts support this clone. J is TRBJ1-1 and V is TRBV30, with TRBD1 as a possible D gene (6 bases). Germline CDR1 GTSNPN, CDR2 SVGIG (reference sequence). CDR3 length: 13 residues. Trimming pared 0 bases from V and 6 bases from J, leaving 11 bases between. This chain's CDR3 is CAWSVMGAAEAFF. The DNA of the CDR3 is TGTGCCTGGAGTGTCATGGGGGCCGCTGAAGCTTTCTTT.

This chain connects TRBV7-3 to TRBJ2-3; tentatively, D is TRBD2 (5 bases). The CDR3 is 14 amino acids. Germline V gene data show CDR1 as SGHTA and CDR2 as FQGTGA. V dropped 5 bases and J dropped 4 bases, with 13 bases sitting between them. CDR3 sequence (DNA): TGTGCCAGCAGCGACCAAGCGGCGTCAGATACGCAGTATTTT. Translated, it gives CASSDQAASDTQYF.

For the CDR3, the DNA is TGTGCCAGCAGCTTGGACGGGGCCAACTCCTACGAGCAGTACTTC. Translating it yields CASSLDGANSYEQYF. This sequence joins TRBV5-4 and TRBJ2-7; D may match TRBD1 or TRBD2 (5 bases each). Germline CDR1 and CDR2: SGHNT and YYREEE (reference sequence). Trimming removed 0 bases at V and 0 bases at J, with 10 bases between. The CDR3 spans 15 residues.

The chain has TRBV10-2 and TRBJ2-1; 7 bases map to TRBD1. The CDR3 totals 13 residues. Unmatched junction bases numbered 7, after V lost 7 bases and J lost 7 bases. Germline lookup yields CDR1 WSHSY and CDR2 SAAADI. CDR3 coding DNA: TGCGCCAGCACCGTCCAGGGGGAGAATGAGCAGTTCTTC. Amino acids: CASTVQGENEQFF.

The J gene is TRBJ2-1, the V gene TRBV5-4, with unresolved D. CDR3 length: 13 residues. Trimming took off 1 base at V and 5 bases at J, with 7 bases between the two ends. From germline, CDR1 is SGHNT and CDR2 YYREEE (reference sequence). As DNA, the CDR3 is TGTGCCAGCAGCTTGTACTGGAACAATGAGCAGTTCTTC. Amino acids: CASSLYWNNEQFF.

The V and J genes are TRBV5-4 and TRBJ2-7; TRBD2 agrees at 8 bases. The CDR3 consists of 15 residues. Germline lookup yields CDR1 SGHNT and CDR2 YYREEE (reference sequence). With V trimmed by 2 bases and J by 4 bases, 8 bases remained unmatched. The CDR3, as DNA: TGTGCCAGCAGCTTCGCGAGCGGGAGTACTTACGAGCAGTACTTC. This translates into CASSFASGSTYEQYF.

The table lists this clone with a count of one. This chain uses TRBV5-4 with TRBJ1-1; D is uncertain. V gave up 1 base and J gave up 4 bases, with 11 bases separating them. The CDR3 runs to 14 residues. Germline V gene sequence: CDR1 SGHNT, CDR2 YYREEE (reference sequence). CDR3 residues: CASSLLSVVTEAFF. CDR3 DNA sequence: TGTGCCAGCAGCTTGTTGTCCGTGGTCACTGAAGCTTTCTTT.

V gene TRBV21-1 combines with J gene TRBJ2-3. TRBV21-1 is a known pseudogene. This CDR3 spans 11 amino acids. CDR3 sequence reads: CASTDTDTQYF. CDR3 in DNA: TGTGCCAGCACTGACACAGATACGCAGTATTTT.

This clone was detected a few times. Different DNA sequences within this sample yield the same CDR3. The chain links TRBV2 to TRBJ1-6; the match to TRBD1 covers 9 bases. The ends lost 6 bases at V and 10 bases at J; junction bases unmatched: 4. Germline V gives CDR1 SNHLY, CDR2 FYNNEI. The CDR3 sequence is 13 residues long. The CDR3 region is CASRGQGGSPLHF. CDR3 nucleotides: TGTGCCAGCAGGGGACAGGGAGGATCACCCCTCCACTTT.

The chain is built from TRBV5-1 and TRBJ2-3; the match to TRBD2 covers 14 bases. CDR1 is SGHRS and CDR2 is YFSETQ in the germline V gene. The CDR3 has 17 residues. J lost 2 bases, V lost 3 bases, and 5 bases had no gene match. The CDR3: CASSSGLAGGNTDTQYF. The CDR3 DNA sequence: TGCGCCAGCAGCTCCGGACTAGCGGGAGGTAACACAGATACGCAGTATTTT.

This CDR3 is CASSIGRQEYNEQFF. The CDR3, as DNA: TGTGCCAGTAGTATAGGTCGACAGGAGTACAATGAGCAGTTCTTC. The gene calls are TRBV19 and TRBJ2-1, with D possibly being TRBD1 (6 bases). The V end was cut by 1 base, the J end by 4 bases, with 11 bases between. The CDR3 is 15 residues long. Germline V gene sequence: CDR1 LNHDA, CDR2 SQIVND (reference sequence).

The CDR3: CASSQVGGDYGYTF. As DNA, the CDR3 is TGTGCCAGCAGCCAAGTTGGAGGGGACTATGGCTACACCTTC. The chain has TRBV4-2 and TRBJ1-2; tentatively, D is TRBD1 (5 bases). Germline V CDR1 and CDR2: LGHNA, YNFKEQ. V was trimmed by 1 base and J by 3 bases, leaving 9 bases between them. This CDR3 has 14 amino acids.

The chain couples TRBV7-2 to TRBJ2-3; D is unresolved. Germline CDR1 is SGHTA and CDR2 is FQGNSA. With 4 bases removed from V and 7 bases from J, the gap between germline ends came to 9 bases. The CDR3 length is 12 residues. In DNA form, the CDR3 reads TGTGCCAGCAGCTCTCTAGGGCATACGCAGTATTTT. Amino acids: CASSSLGHTQYF.

The chain carries TRBV7-2 and TRBJ1-2; 9 nucleotides match TRBD1. V lost 5 bases, J lost 2 bases, and 6 bases stayed unmatched. Looked up from germline, CDR1 is SGHTA and CDR2 is FQGNSA. The CDR3 length is 15 residues. The CDR3 DNA sequence: TGTGCCAGCAGCCCCAGCGGGACAGGGAACTATGGCTACACCTTC. This sequence encodes CASSPSGTGNYGYTF.

This chain links TRBV15 with TRBJ1-6, with 9 bases aligning to TRBD1. Trimming took 0 bases from V and 8 from J; bases not matched to a gene: 5. CDR1 and CDR2 (germline): LNHNV, YYDKDF (reference sequence). The CDR3 has 16 amino acids. CDR3 nucleotides: TGTGCCACCAGCAGAGATCCGGGACAGGGTTATTCACCCCTCCACTTT. The encoded protein is CATSRDPGQGYSPLHF.

By proportion, this clone is medium-sized (0.01 to 0.1%). The chain uses TRBV28 and TRBJ2-2; the D is unclear. There are 13 residues in the CDR3. Looked up from germline, CDR1 is MDHEN and CDR2 is SYDVKM. Trimming pared 3 bases from V and 4 bases from J, leaving 6 bases between. The CDR3 coding sequence is TGTGCCAGCAGTTTCCTAGTCACCGGGGAGCTGTTTTTT. Amino acid sequence: CASSFLVTGELFF.

This clone appeared a few times. The chain uses TRBV7-9 and TRBJ2-1; TRBD1 aligns across 7 bases. CDR1 is SEHNR and CDR2 is FQNEAQ in the germline V gene (reference sequence). V lost 6 bases, J lost 9 bases, and 5 bases stayed unmatched. The CDR3 has 12 residues. The chain's CDR3 is CASSLQGIEQFF. DNA of the CDR3: TGTGCCAGCAGTCTACAGGGGATTGAGCAGTTCTTC.

The rearrangement uses TRBV28 and TRBJ1-6; 8 bases align to TRBD1. After removal of 7 bases from V and 5 bases from J, the junction contained 4 bases not matched to a gene. The CDR3 totals 14 residues. Germline CDR1 and CDR2: MDHEN and SYDVKM. The CDR3 here is CASNPTGDNSPLHF. CDR3 nucleotides: TGTGCCAGCAATCCGACAGGGGATAATTCACCCCTCCACTTT.

This clone was seen only a few times. This chain joins TRBV5-4 and TRBJ2-1, with D perhaps TRBD1 or TRBD2 (5 bases each). The V and J ends lost 3 bases and 10 bases respectively, with 17 bases between them. Germline CDR1 and CDR2: SGHNT and YYREEE (reference sequence). The CDR3 is made up of 14 amino acids. This CDR3 reads CASSSSTGGREQFF. The DNA for the CDR3 is TGTGCCAGCAGCTCATCGACTGGGGGAAGGGAGCAGTTCTTC.

In its sample, this clone was seen a few times. V usage is TRBV2 and J usage is TRBJ1-5; maybe TRBD1 (5 bases). The V and J ends lost 6 bases and 5 bases respectively, with 11 bases between them. Germline V gene data show CDR1 as SNHLY and CDR2 as FYNNEI. The CDR3 runs 13 residues. The chain's CDR3 is CASRSQGYQPQHF. The CDR3 DNA is TGTGCCAGCAGATCTCAGGGATATCAGCCCCAGCATTTT.

This chain joins TRBV18 and TRBJ2-1; a possible D gene is TRBD1 (6 bases). Per the germline V gene, CDR1 is KGHSH and CDR2 is LQKENI. Trimming cost V 3 bases and J 7 bases, with 16 bases left between them. CDR3 length: 15 residues. CDR3 protein: CASSPALPQGNEQFF. The DNA for the CDR3 is TGTGCCAGCTCACCTGCGTTACCACAGGGTAATGAGCAGTTCTTC.

The chain combines TRBV7-9 with TRBJ2-1; 7 bases are a match to TRBD1. CDR3 length equals 13 residues. V lost 5 bases to trimming and J lost 7 bases; unmatched junction nucleotides: 5. CDR1 is SEHNR and CDR2 is FQNEAQ in the germline V gene (reference sequence). CDR3 in amino acids: CASSAGTANEQFF. In nucleotides, the CDR3 is TGTGCCAGCAGCGCCGGGACAGCTAATGAGCAGTTCTTC.

The chain joins TRBV28 to TRBJ2-3, with 12 bases that match TRBD1. The germline CDR1 and CDR2 sequences are MDHEN and SYDVKM. V was clipped by 4 bases and J by 4 bases; unmatched bases: 6. CDR3 length equals 16 residues. DNA for the CDR3: TGTGCCAGCAGTTCCTGGGGACAGGGGGCGTCAGATACGCAGTATTTT. Translating gives CASSSWGQGASDTQYF.